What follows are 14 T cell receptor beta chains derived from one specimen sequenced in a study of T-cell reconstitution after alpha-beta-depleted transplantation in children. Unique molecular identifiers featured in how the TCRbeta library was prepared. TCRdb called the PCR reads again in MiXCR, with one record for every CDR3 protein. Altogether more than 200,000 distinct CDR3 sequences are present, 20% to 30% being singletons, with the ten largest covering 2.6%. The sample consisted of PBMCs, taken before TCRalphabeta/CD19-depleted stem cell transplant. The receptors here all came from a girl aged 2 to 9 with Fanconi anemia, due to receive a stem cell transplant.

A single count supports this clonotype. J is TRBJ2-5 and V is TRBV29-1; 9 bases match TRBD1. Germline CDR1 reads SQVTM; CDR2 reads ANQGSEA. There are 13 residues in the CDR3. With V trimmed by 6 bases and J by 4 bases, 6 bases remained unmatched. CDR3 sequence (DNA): TGCAGCGTAGGACAGGGGCGGTCAGAGACCCAGTACTTC. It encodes CSVGQGRSETQYF.

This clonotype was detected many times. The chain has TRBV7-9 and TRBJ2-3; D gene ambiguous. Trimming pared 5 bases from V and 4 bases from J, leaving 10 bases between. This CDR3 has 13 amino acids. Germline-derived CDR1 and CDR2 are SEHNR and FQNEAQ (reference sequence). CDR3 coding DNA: TGTGCCAGCAGCGCGCGTGGGGCAGATACGCAGTATTTT. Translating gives CASSARGADTQYF.

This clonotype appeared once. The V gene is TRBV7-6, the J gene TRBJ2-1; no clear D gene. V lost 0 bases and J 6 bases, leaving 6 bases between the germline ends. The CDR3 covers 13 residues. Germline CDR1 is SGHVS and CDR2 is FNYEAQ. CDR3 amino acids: CASSLAPLNEQFF. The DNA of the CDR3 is TGTGCCAGCAGCTTAGCTCCTCTCAATGAGCAGTTCTTC. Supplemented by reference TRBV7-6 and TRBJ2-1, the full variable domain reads GAGVSQSPRYKVTKRGQDVALRCDPISGHVSLYWYRQALGQGPEFLTYFNYEAQQDKSGLPNDRFSAERPEGSISTLTIQRTEQRDSAMYRCASSLAPLNEQFFGPGTRLTVL.

As DNA, the CDR3 is TGTGCCAGCAGTACCCTTGCCAGGGCAGGTTACTACGAGCAGTACTTC. Translated: CASSTLARAGYYEQYF. The genes are TRBV28 and TRBJ2-7; tentative D call: TRBD1 (5 bases). From germline, CDR1 is MDHEN and CDR2 SYDVKM. This CDR3 spans 16 amino acids. V was clipped by 5 bases and J by 3 bases, with 20 bases between them.

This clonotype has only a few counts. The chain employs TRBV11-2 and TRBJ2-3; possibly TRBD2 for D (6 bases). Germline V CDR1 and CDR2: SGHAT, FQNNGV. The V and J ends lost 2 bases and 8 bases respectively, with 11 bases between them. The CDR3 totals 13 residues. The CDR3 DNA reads TGTGCCAGCAGCTTATCTCGGGGAGGTACGCAGTATTTT. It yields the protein CASSLSRGGTQYF.

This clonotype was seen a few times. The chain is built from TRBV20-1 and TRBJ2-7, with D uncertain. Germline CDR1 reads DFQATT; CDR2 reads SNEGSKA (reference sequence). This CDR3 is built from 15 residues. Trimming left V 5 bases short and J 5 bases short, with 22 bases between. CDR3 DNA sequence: TGCAGTGCTCACTCTTTTGTGGGGTTACGCGACGAGCAGTACTTC. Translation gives CSAHSFVGLRDEQYF.

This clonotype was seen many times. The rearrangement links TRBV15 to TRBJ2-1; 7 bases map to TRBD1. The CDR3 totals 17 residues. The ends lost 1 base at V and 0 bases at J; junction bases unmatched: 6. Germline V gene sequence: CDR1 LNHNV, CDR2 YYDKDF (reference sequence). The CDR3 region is CATSRASNRGSYNEQFF. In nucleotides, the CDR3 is TGTGCCACCAGCAGAGCGTCCAACAGGGGCTCCTACAATGAGCAGTTCTTC.

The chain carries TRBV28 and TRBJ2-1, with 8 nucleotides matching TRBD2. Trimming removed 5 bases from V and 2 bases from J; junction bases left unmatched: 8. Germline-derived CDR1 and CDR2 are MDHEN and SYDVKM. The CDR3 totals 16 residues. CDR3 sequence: CASSRPGRAPYNEQFF. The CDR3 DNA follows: TGTGCCAGCAGTCGCCCCGGGAGGGCCCCCTACAATGAGCAGTTCTTC.

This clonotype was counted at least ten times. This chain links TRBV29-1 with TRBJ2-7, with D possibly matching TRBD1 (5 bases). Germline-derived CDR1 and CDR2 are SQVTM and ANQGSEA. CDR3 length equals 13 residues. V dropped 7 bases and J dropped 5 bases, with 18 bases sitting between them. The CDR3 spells CSAKDSLRNEQYF. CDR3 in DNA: TGCAGCGCAAAAGACAGCCTACGAAACGAGCAGTACTTC.

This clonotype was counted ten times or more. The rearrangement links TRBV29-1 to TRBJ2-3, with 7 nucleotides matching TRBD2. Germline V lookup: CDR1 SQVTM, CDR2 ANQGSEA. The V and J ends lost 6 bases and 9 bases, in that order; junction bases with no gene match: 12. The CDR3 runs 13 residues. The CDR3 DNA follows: TGCAGCGTGGCCACCGCGATGACTAGCACGCAGTATTTT. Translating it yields CSVATAMTSTQYF.

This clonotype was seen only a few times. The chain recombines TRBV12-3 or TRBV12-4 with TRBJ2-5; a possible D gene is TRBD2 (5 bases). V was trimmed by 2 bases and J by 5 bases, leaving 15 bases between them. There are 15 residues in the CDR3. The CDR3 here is CASSLNEGPLETQYF. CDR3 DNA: TGTGCCAGCAGTTTAAATGAGGGCCCGCTGGAGACCCAGTACTTC.

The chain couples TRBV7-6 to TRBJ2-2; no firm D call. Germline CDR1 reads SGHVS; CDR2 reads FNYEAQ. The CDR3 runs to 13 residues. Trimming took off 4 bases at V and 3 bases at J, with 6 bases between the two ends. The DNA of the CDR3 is TGTGCCAGCAGCTCCCACTACACCGGGGAGCTGTTTTTT. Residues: CASSSHYTGELFF.

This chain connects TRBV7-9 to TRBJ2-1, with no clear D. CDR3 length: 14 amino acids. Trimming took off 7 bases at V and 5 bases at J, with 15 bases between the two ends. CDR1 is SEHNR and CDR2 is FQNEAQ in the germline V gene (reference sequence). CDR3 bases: TGTGCCAGCACCTCAAACGGACCGAACAATGAGCAGTTCTTC. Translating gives CASTSNGPNNEQFF.

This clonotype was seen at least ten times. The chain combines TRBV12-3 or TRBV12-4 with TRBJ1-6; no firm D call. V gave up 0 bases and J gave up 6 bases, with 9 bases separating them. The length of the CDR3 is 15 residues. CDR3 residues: CASSLAWQINSPLHF. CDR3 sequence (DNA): TGTGCCAGCAGTTTAGCGTGGCAAATTAATTCACCCCTCCACTTT.